Listed below are T cell receptor beta chains from one sample, sequenced in a study of blood T cell repertoires in COVID-19. Some clones are missing from TCRdb's copy, which holds only in-frame ones; the method was immunoSEQ multiplex PCR. Among 65,000 to 70,000 clones listed, 65% to 90% were seen once. The sample consisted of peripheral blood. These receptors all stem from a man older than 75 with acute or convalescent COVID-19. Each CDR3 is given without its conserved first and last residue. The order of the fields is V gene, J gene, CDR3 protein.

>TRBV9|TRBJ1-2
ASSVQNYGYT
>TRBV6-6|TRBJ2-6
ATVTGKGSGANVLT
>TRBV30|TRBJ1-5
AWSVGRGNSNQPQH
>TRBV19|TRBJ1-3
ASSMGQSSGNTIY
>TRBV28|TRBJ1-1
ASKVRAEAF
>TRBV12-3/TRBV12-4|TRBJ1-6
ASQGSYNSPLH
>TRBV11-3|TRBJ2-1
ASSPGGGFSGRDEQF
>TRBV28|TRBJ2-7
ASFGRGAGARYEQY
>TRBV15|TRBJ1-6
ATSRVRGVLNSPLH
>TRBV6-4|TRBJ2-1
ASSEYGTSVSLF
>TRBV12-3/TRBV12-4|TRBJ2-1
ASRGTSGKQF
>TRBV5-1|TRBJ2-7
ASSFQGDSYEQY
>TRBV5-1|TRBJ2-2
ASSLRLADTGELF
>TRBV2|TRBJ1-2
ASRAHFWRGYGYT
>TRBV2|TRBJ2-3
ASSTQGLRDTQY
>TRBV18|TRBJ1-3
ASSPPGAGAGNTIY
>TRBV6-5|TRBJ1-3
ASTPGQIGNTIY
>TRBV24-1|TRBJ2-1
ATSDLSGRAHNEQF
>TRBV9|TRBJ2-1
ASSFVYTGGRNEQF
>TRBV7-2|TRBJ1-3
ASSLAGAGGNTIY
>TRBV24-1|TRBJ1-2
ATSAGREGLDYGYT
>TRBV5-1|TRBJ2-1
ASSLGQNSYNEQF
>TRBV6-2/TRBV6-3|TRBJ2-7
ASSQGSYEQY
>TRBV24-1|TRBJ2-2
ATSDVGRTGELF
>TRBV30|TRBJ1-1
ARGEGWNTEAF
>TRBV11-2|TRBJ2-7
ASSTRAVGGSGINEQY
>TRBV3-1/TRBV3-2|TRBJ1-6
ASSPYGGTGSPLH
>TRBV28|TRBJ2-7
ASRISGLAGSEY
>TRBV24-1|TRBJ2-5
ATSDRTGLGSPQETQY
>TRBV11-3|TRBJ1-2
ASGEGLYGYT
>TRBV20-1|TRBJ1-1
SAPGGGEAF
>TRBV5-4|TRBJ1-6
ASSSGTGHRPLH
>TRBV5-1|TRBJ2-3
ASSPEWGRADTQY
>TRBV2|TRBJ1-3
ASSLLAAGNTIY
>TRBV19|TRBJ1-5
ASAPVSNQPQH
>TRBV11-3|TRBJ1-6
ASSLGGARAYSPLH
>TRBV11-2|TRBJ2-7
ASTRDSLSYEQY
>TRBV10-3|TRBJ2-1
AISERQGANEQF
>TRBV20-1|TRBJ2-5
SASDEQAQQETQY
>TRBV7-2|TRBJ2-1
ASSLARGSNDEQF
>TRBV27|TRBJ1-5
ASSLRENYQPQH
>TRBV29-1|TRBJ2-1
SVWEVYNEQF
>TRBV5-1|TRBJ1-6
AMVPQGAGFNSPLH
>TRBV28|TRBJ2-3
ASSLPSGRGADTQY
>TRBV9|TRBJ2-1
ASSVGPGSYNEQF
>TRBV6-5|TRBJ1-1
ASSRRTGRDTEAF